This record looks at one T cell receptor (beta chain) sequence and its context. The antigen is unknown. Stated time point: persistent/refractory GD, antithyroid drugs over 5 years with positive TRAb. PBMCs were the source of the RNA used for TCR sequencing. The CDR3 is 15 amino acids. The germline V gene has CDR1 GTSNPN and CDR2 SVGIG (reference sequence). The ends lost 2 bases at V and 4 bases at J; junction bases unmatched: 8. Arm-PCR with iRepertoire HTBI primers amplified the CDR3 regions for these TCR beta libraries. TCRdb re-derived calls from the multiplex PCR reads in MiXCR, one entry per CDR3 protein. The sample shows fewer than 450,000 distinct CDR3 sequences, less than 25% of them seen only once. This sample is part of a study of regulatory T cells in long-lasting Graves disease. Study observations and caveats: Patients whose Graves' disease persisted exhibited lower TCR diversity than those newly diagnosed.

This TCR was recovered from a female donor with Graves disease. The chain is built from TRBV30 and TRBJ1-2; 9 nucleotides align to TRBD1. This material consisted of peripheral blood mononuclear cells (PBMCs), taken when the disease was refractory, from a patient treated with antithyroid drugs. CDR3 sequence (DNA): TGTGCCTGGAGTCCATACAGGGGGCAAGGCTATGGCTACACCTTC. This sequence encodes CAWSPYRGQGYGYTF.